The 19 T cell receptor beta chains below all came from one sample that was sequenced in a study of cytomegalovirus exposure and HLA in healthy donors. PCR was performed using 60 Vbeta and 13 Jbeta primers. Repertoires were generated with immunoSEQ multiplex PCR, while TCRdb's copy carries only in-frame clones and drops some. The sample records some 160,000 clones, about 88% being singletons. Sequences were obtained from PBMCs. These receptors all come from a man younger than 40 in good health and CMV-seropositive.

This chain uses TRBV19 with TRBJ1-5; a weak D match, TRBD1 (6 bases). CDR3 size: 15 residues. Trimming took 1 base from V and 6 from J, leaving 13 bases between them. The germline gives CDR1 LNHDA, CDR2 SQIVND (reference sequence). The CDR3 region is CASSIGAIGGQPQHF. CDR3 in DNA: TGTGCCAGTAGTATAGGGGCTATAGGGGGTCAGCCCCAGCATTTT.

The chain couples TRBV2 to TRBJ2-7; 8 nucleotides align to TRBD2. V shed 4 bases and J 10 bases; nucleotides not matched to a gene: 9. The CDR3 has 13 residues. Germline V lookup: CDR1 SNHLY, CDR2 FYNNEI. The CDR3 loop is CASSAGLAGLQYF. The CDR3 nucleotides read TGTGCCAGCAGTGCGGGTCTAGCGGGTCTCCAGTACTTC.

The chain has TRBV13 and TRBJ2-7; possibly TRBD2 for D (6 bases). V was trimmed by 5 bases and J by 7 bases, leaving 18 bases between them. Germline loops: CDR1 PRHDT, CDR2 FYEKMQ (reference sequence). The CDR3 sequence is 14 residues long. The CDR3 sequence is CASSLGTEYGEQYF. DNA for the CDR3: TGTGCCAGCAGCCTCGGGACTGAATACGGTGAGCAGTACTTC. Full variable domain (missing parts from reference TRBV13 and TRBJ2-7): AAGVIQSPRHLIKEKRETATLKCYPIPRHDTVYWYQQGPGQDPQFLISFYEKMQSDKGSIPDRFSAQQFSDYHSELNMSSLELGDSALYFCASSLGTEYGEQYFGPGTRLTVT.

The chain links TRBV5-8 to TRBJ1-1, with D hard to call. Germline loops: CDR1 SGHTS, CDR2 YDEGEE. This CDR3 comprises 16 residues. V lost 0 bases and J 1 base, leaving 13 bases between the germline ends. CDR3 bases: TGTGCCAGCAGCTTGGGCGTCGGGGTTTGGAACACTGAAGCTTTCTTT. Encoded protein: CASSLGVGVWNTEAFF.

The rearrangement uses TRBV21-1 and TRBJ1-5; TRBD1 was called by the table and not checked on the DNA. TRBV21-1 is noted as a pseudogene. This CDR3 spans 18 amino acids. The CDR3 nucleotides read TGTGCCAGCAGCAAAGAGAACCCCGACAGGGATAGCAATCAGCCCCAGCATTTT. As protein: CASSKENPDRDSNQPQHF.

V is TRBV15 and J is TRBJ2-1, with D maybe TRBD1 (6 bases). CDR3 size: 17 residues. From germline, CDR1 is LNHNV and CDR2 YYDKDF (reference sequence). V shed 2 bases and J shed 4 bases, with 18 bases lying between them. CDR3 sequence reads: CATSRPWGQSEYNEQFF. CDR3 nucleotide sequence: TGTGCCACCAGCAGACCATGGGGACAATCCGAATACAATGAGCAGTTCTTC.

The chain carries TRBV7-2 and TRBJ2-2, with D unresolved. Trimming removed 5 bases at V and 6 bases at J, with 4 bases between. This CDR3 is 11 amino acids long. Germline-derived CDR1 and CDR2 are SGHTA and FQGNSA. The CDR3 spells CASSLPGELFF. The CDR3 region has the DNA TGTGCCAGCAGCCTCCCCGGGGAGCTGTTTTTT.

The CDR3: CASTPWGGAYNEQFF. The CDR3 coding sequence is TGTGCCAGCACCCCATGGGGGGGGGCCTACAATGAGCAGTTCTTC. The chain combines TRBV6-5 with TRBJ2-1; TRBD2 matches at 7 bases. From germline, CDR1 is MNHEY and CDR2 SVGAGI. The CDR3 contains 15 residues. V trimming: 7 bases; J trimming: 2 bases; junction bases outside the gene matches: 8.

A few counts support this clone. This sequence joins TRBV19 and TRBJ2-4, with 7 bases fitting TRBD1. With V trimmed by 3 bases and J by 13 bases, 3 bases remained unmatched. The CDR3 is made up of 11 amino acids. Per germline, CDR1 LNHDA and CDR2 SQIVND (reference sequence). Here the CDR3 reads CASSMTGLQYF. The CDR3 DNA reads TGTGCCAGTAGTATGACAGGGTTACAGTACTTC.

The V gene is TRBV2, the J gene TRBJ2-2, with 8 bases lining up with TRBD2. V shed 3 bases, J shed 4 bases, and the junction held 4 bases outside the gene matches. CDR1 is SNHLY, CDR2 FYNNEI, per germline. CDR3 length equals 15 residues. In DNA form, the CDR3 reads TGTGCCAGCAGTGAGGGACTAGGAGCCACCGGGGAGCTGTTTTTT. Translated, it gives CASSEGLGATGELFF.

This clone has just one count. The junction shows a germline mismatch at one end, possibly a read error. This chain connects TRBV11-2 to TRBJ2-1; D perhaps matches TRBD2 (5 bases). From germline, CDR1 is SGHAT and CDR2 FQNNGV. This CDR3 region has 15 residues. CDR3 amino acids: CASSSLGSSYNEQLF. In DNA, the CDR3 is TGTGCCAGCAGCTCGCTGGGGAGCTCCTACAATGAGCAGCTCTTC. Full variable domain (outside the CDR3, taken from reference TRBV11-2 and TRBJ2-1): EAGVAQSPRYKIIEKRQSVAFWCNPISGHATLYWYQQILGQGPKLLIQFQNNGVVDDSQLPKDRFSAERLKGVDSTLKIQPAKLEDSAVYLCASSSLGSSYNEQLFGPGTRLTVL.

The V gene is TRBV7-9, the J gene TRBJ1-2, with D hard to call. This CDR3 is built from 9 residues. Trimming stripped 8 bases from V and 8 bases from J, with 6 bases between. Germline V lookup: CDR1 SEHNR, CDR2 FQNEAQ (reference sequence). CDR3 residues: CASPFGYTF. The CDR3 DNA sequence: TGTGCCAGCCCTTTCGGCTACACCTTC.

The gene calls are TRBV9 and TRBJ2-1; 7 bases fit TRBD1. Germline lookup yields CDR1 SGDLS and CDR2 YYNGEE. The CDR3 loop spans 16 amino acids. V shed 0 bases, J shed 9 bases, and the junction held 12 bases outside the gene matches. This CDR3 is CASSVEMRGRGSEQFF. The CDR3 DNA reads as TGTGCCAGCAGCGTAGAAATGCGAGGCAGGGGGTCTGAGCAGTTCTTC.

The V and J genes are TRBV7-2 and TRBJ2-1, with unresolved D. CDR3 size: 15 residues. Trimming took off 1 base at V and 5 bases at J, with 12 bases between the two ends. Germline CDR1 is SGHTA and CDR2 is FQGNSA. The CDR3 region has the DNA TGTGCCAGCAGCTTAGTGGGTCTTGACAACAATGAGCAGTTCTTC. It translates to CASSLVGLDNNEQFF. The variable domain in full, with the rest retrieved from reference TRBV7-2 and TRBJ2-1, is GAGVSQSPSNKVTEKGKDVELRCDPISGHTALYWYRQSLGQGLEFLIYFQGNSAPDKSGLPSDRFSAERTGGSVSTLTIQRTQQEDSAVYLCASSLVGLDNNEQFFGPGTRLTVL.

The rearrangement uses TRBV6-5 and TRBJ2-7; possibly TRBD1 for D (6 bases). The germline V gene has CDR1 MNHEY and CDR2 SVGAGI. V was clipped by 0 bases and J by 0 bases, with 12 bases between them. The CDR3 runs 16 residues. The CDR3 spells CASSYSIRQDSYEQYF. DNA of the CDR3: TGTGCCAGCAGTTACTCAATTAGACAGGACTCCTACGAGCAGTACTTC.

CDR3 sequence reads: CASSEQAGGPSDTQYF. DNA for the CDR3: TGTGCCAGCAGCGAACAAGCGGGAGGGCCATCTGATACGCAGTATTTT. The chain employs TRBV5-4 and TRBJ2-3; TRBD2 aligns across 10 bases. The germline gives CDR1 SGHNT, CDR2 YYREEE (reference sequence). The CDR3 consists of 16 residues. Trimming removed 4 bases from V and 6 bases from J; junction bases left unmatched: 11.

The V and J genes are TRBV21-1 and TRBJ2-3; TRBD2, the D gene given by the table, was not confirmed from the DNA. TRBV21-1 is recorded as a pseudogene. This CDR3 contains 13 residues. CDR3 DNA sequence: TGTGCCAGCAGGGCGGGAGGGACAGATACGCAGTATTTT. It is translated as CASRAGGTDTQYF.

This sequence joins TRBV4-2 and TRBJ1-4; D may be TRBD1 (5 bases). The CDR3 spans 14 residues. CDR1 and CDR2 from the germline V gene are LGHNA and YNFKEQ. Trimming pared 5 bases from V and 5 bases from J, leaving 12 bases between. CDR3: CASSFQGGNEKLFF. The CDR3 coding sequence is TGTGCCAGCAGCTTTCAGGGTGGAAATGAAAAACTGTTTTTT.

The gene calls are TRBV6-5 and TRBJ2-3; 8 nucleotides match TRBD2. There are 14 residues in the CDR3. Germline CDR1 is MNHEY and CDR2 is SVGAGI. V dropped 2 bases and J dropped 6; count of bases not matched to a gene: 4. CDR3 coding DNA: TGTGCCAGCAGTTACGGGACTAGGTTGGATACGCAGTATTTT. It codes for CASSYGTRLDTQYF.